The 23 T cell receptor beta chains listed next were all sequenced from one sample in a study of CD8+ T cells in alopecia areata. Treatment here: oral pan-JAK inhibitor, 5-10 mg twice daily. RNA extraction was followed by reverse transcription into cDNA, which acted as the sequencing template. Method: immunoSEQ multiplex PCR; TCRdb's copy keeps in-frame clones and lacks some. The profile covers 90,000 to 150,000 clones, with around 56% appearing a single time and roughly 0.5% taken by the ten largest. Sequenced material: CD4+ T cells sorted from blood, taken at week 4, from a patient treated with tofacitinib. These receptor sequences come from a human donor with alopecia areata.

This clone was found once. The rearrangement links TRBV29-1 to TRBJ2-7; TRBD2 matches 9 bases. The trim removed 6 bases at V and 0 bases at J, leaving 9 bases unmatched. Germline CDR1 is SQVTM and CDR2 is ANQGSEA. This CDR3 has 15 residues. CDR3: CSVTDSGGRSYEQYF. DNA for the CDR3: TGCAGCGTGACCGATAGCGGGGGCCGCTCCTACGAGCAGTACTTC.

The gene calls are TRBV29-1 and TRBJ1-5; weak D call: TRBD1 (6 bases). CDR1 is SQVTM, CDR2 ANQGSEA, per germline. V lost 5 bases, J lost 9 bases, and 20 bases lay in between. The CDR3 loop spans 14 amino acids. The CDR3 nucleotides read TGCAGCGTTATTGAGGACAGCCGCGGGGGGCCCCAGCATTTT. Translated: CSVIEDSRGGPQHF.

This clone was counted only a few times. The chain couples TRBV29-1 to TRBJ2-1, with 10 positions matching TRBD2. The ends lost 1 base at V and 1 base at J; junction bases unmatched: 10. The CDR3 runs to 18 residues. Germline V CDR1 and CDR2: SQVTM, ANQGSEA. The CDR3 region is CSVEGSSGGAKSYNEQFF. As DNA, the CDR3 is TGCAGCGTTGAAGGTTCGAGCGGGGGGGCAAAATCCTACAATGAGCAGTTCTTC.

CDR3 in amino acids: CASSPRQGDRTEAFF. DNA for the CDR3: TGTGCCAGCAGCCCAAGACAGGGGGATCGCACTGAAGCTTTCTTT. This chain connects TRBV9 to TRBJ1-1; TRBD1 aligns across 9 bases. CDR1 is SGDLS, CDR2 YYNGEE, per germline. The junction had 8 bases not matched to a gene; V was cut back by 4 bases and J by 4 bases. The CDR3 spans 15 residues.

The chain employs TRBV11-2 and TRBJ2-7, with D possibly matching TRBD2 (6 bases). This CDR3 comprises 13 residues. Germline lookup yields CDR1 SGHAT and CDR2 FQNNGV. V gave up 6 bases and J gave up 0 bases, with 9 bases separating them. CDR3 nucleotide sequence: TGTGCCAGCAGAACGACTAGCTCCTACGAGCAGTACTTC. Encoded protein: CASRTTSSYEQYF.

The chain combines TRBV2 with TRBJ2-1; 7 positions match TRBD1. The CDR3 runs 17 residues. J lost 0 bases, V lost 6 bases, and 11 bases had no gene match. The germline V gene has CDR1 SNHLY and CDR2 FYNNEI. In nucleotides, the CDR3 is TGTGCCAGCAGAGCCCGGACAGGCGCCAACTCCTACAATGAGCAGTTCTTC. Protein product: CASRARTGANSYNEQFF. The full variable domain, completed using reference TRBV2 and TRBJ2-1, is EPEVTQTPSHQVTQMGQEVILRCVPISNHLYFYWYRQILGQKVEFLVSFYNNEISEKSEIFDDQFSVERPDGSNFTLKIRSTKLEDSAMYFCASRARTGANSYNEQFFGPGTRLTVL.

This clone was found a few times. V is TRBV7-2 and J is TRBJ1-2; 9 bases map to TRBD1. V trimming: 5 bases; J trimming: 7 bases; junction bases outside the gene matches: 8. The CDR3 is 14 residues long. Germline lookup yields CDR1 SGHTA and CDR2 FQGNSA. The CDR3 nucleotides read TGTGCCAGCAGCCAACTGGACAGGGGACGTGGCTACACCTTC. Translated, it gives CASSQLDRGRGYTF. Supplemented by reference TRBV7-2 and TRBJ1-2, the full variable domain reads GAGVSQSPSNKVTEKGKDVELRCDPISGHTALYWYRQSLGQGLEFLIYFQGNSAPDKSGLPSDRFSAERTGGSVSTLTIQRTQQEDSAVYLCASSQLDRGRGYTFGSGTRLTVV.

This clone came up many times. The V and J genes are TRBV7-9 and TRBJ2-1; TRBD2 aligns across 10 bases. The CDR3 is made up of 17 amino acids. Germline CDR1 SEHNR, CDR2 FQNEAQ (reference sequence). V lost 3 bases, J lost 0 bases, and 5 bases stayed unmatched. The CDR3 reads CASSLGASGSSYNEQFF. Here the CDR3 DNA reads TGTGCCAGCAGCTTGGGTGCTAGCGGGAGCTCCTACAATGAGCAGTTCTTC.

CDR3 DNA: TGCAGCGCCCACCCACCTGCAACTAATGAGCAGTTCTTC. Its protein is CSAHPPATNEQFF. The genes are TRBV29-1 and TRBJ2-1; D gene uncertain. Germline V CDR1 and CDR2: SQVTM, ANQGSEA. V was clipped by 7 bases and J by 7 bases, with 17 bases between them. The CDR3 extends over 13 amino acids.

This clone was picked up one time. This sample includes further DNA sequences coding for the same CDR3. The chain couples TRBV15 to TRBJ2-5; D is unclear. Per germline, CDR1 LNHNV and CDR2 YYDKDF (reference sequence). V lost 0 bases and J 4 bases, leaving 3 bases between the germline ends. The CDR3 sequence is 12 residues long. DNA for the CDR3: TGTGCCACCAGCAGAGATCTAGAGACCCAGTACTTC. Protein: CATSRDLETQYF.

This chain connects TRBV4-1 to TRBJ1-2, with D tentatively TRBD1 (5 bases). The CDR3 spans 16 residues. The V end lost 1 base, the J end lost 0 bases, and 12 bases lay between the germline ends. Germline assignment: CDR1 MGHRA and CDR2 YSYEKL. DNA of the CDR3: TGCGCCAGCAGCCAAGCAGAGACAGTATCTAACTATGGCTACACCTTC. Protein sequence: CASSQAETVSNYGYTF.

V is TRBV30 and J is TRBJ2-1; maybe TRBD2 (6 bases). The germline V and J ends were trimmed by 2 bases and 9 bases, with 17 bases remaining between them. The CDR3 is 14 amino acids. The germline gives CDR1 GTSNPN, CDR2 SVGIG (reference sequence). The CDR3: CAWSRKPASVEQFF. In nucleotides, the CDR3 is TGTGCCTGGAGTCGAAAACCGGCTAGCGTTGAGCAGTTCTTC.

The chain couples TRBV5-1 to TRBJ1-6; possible D gene TRBD1, 5 bases. There are 18 residues in the CDR3. In germline, CDR1 is SGHRS, CDR2 YFSETQ. V was shortened by 0 bases and J by 2 bases, with 15 bases between the two germline ends. The CDR3 nucleotides are TGCGCCAGCAGCTTGGGATCGCAGGGCCGGCCCTATAATTCACCCCTCCACTTT. Amino acids: CASSLGSQGRPYNSPLHF.

The chain carries TRBV30 and TRBJ2-7; D unresolved. Germline loops: CDR1 GTSNPN, CDR2 SVGIG (reference sequence). The V end was cut by 7 bases, the J end by 3 bases, with 16 bases between. The CDR3 sequence is 13 residues long. CDR3 sequence (DNA): TGTGCCTACTCCCGAGGTTTACTCTACGAGCAGTACTTC. Protein: CAYSRGLLYEQYF.

V is TRBV25-1 and J is TRBJ2-2; 7 positions agree with TRBD2. Per the germline V gene, CDR1 is MGHDK and CDR2 is SYGVNS. V lost 8 bases, J lost 0 bases, and 0 bases stayed unmatched. The length of the CDR3 is 13 residues. The CDR3 here is CASGRANTGELFF. The CDR3 DNA sequence: TGTGCCAGCGGGAGGGCGAACACCGGGGAGCTGTTTTTT.

This clone was picked up a small number of times. The chain uses TRBV30 and TRBJ1-3; D uncertain. Per germline, CDR1 GTSNPN and CDR2 SVGIG (reference sequence). Trimming took 2 bases from V and 1 from J, leaving 12 bases between them. The CDR3 spans 15 residues. The CDR3 DNA reads TGTGCCTGGAGTATCGGTCAGATTTCTGGAAACACCATATATTTT. Translation gives CAWSIGQISGNTIYF. The variable domain in full, with the rest retrieved from reference TRBV30 and TRBJ1-3, is SQTIHQWPATLVQPVGSPLSLECTVEGTSNPNLYWYRQAAGRGLQLLFYSVGIGQISSEVPQNLSASRPQDRQFILSSKKLLLSDSGFYLCAWSIGQISGNTIYFGEGSWLTVV.

There are a few counts of this clone. J is TRBJ1-1 and V is TRBV29-1; maybe TRBD1 (6 bases). Germline V gene sequence: CDR1 SQVTM, CDR2 ANQGSEA. V lost 6 bases to trimming and J lost 1 base, with 18 bases between them. CDR3 length: 15 residues. CDR3 sequence (DNA): TGCAGCGTCGGTACTTCCGGGACACCGAACACTGAAGCTTTCTTT. Translation: CSVGTSGTPNTEAFF.

V gene TRBV6-5 combines with J gene TRBJ2-1, with D uncertain. The length of the CDR3 is 15 residues. The germline V gene has CDR1 MNHEY and CDR2 SVGAGI. Trimming stripped 2 bases from V and 5 bases from J, with 13 bases between. In DNA, the CDR3 is TGTGCCAGCAGTTACGCCTGGTCGAACAACAATGAGCAGTTCTTC. It encodes CASSYAWSNNNEQFF.

This rearrangement joins TRBV5-1 to TRBJ2-7; the D is unclear. The CDR3 is 16 residues long. Per the germline V gene, CDR1 is SGHRS and CDR2 is YFSETQ. Trimming took off 0 bases at V and 2 bases at J, with 15 bases between the two ends. CDR3 nucleotide sequence: TGCGCCAGCAGCTTGGCAAGGGATTGGTTGGCCTACGAGCAGTACTTC. It is translated as CASSLARDWLAYEQYF.

The chain combines TRBV30 with TRBJ1-5; D is undetermined. Germline CDR1 GTSNPN, CDR2 SVGIG (reference sequence). V lost 3 bases to trimming and J lost 7 bases, with 16 bases between them. The length of the CDR3 is 14 residues. The CDR3 is CAWSPPWRRQPQHF. The CDR3 coding sequence is TGTGCCTGGAGCCCCCCTTGGCGCAGGCAGCCCCAGCATTTT.

This clone has only a few counts. V and J are TRBV5-1 and TRBJ2-3; the D gene is possibly TRBD2 (5 bases). With 5 bases removed from V and 1 base from J, the gap between germline ends came to 8 bases. The germline V gene encodes CDR1 SGHRS and CDR2 YFSETQ. This CDR3 comprises 13 residues. Here the CDR3 reads CASSMGGTDTQYF. CDR3 bases: TGCGCCAGCAGTATGGGAGGCACAGATACGCAGTATTTT.

This rearrangement joins TRBV2 to TRBJ2-3; 8 nucleotides line up with TRBD1. The length of the CDR3 is 17 residues. Looked up from germline, CDR1 is SNHLY and CDR2 is FYNNEI. The junction had 6 bases not matched to a gene; V was cut back by 0 bases and J by 1 base. Here the CDR3 reads CASSEAVVDRGTDTQYF. The CDR3 DNA reads TGTGCCAGCAGTGAAGCGGTAGTGGACAGGGGCACAGATACGCAGTATTTT.

This clone has only a few counts. In DNA, the CDR3 is TGTGCCAGCACCGGACTGGGCGTCCTGACTTTC. Translating it yields CASTGLGVLTF. The chain combines TRBV6-6 with TRBJ2-6; weak D call: TRBD2 (5 bases). The V end lost 7 bases, the J end lost 12 bases, and 10 bases lay between the germline ends. The CDR3 is 11 residues long. Germline values: CDR1 MNHNY, CDR2 SVGAGI (reference sequence).